This TCR beta chain was sequenced in a study of patients and donors after allogeneic stem cell transplantation. TCRdb re-called the RT-PCR reads with MiXCR, one entry per CDR3 protein. In the table there are some 150,000 distinct CDR3 sequences, about two fifths of which are singletons. Trimming shortened V by 7 bases and J by 7 bases, and 13 bases separated the two germline ends. The CDR3 contains 13 residues. The germline V gene has CDR1 SNHLY and CDR2 FYNNEI. This clonotype showed up just a few times. Material: blood, either unsorted or a sorted T cell fraction (not recorded which). The clonotype comes from a human donor who was either an allogeneic HSCT recipient or a stem cell or donor lymphocyte infusion donor (not recorded which). It is not recorded whose cells these are; they may come from a transplant donor. This chain connects TRBV2 to TRBJ1-4, with TRBD1 as a possible D gene (6 bases). CDR3 loop: CASTPHRVEKLFF. The CDR3 region has the DNA TGTGCCAGCACCCCACACAGGGTTGAAAAACTGTTTTTT.